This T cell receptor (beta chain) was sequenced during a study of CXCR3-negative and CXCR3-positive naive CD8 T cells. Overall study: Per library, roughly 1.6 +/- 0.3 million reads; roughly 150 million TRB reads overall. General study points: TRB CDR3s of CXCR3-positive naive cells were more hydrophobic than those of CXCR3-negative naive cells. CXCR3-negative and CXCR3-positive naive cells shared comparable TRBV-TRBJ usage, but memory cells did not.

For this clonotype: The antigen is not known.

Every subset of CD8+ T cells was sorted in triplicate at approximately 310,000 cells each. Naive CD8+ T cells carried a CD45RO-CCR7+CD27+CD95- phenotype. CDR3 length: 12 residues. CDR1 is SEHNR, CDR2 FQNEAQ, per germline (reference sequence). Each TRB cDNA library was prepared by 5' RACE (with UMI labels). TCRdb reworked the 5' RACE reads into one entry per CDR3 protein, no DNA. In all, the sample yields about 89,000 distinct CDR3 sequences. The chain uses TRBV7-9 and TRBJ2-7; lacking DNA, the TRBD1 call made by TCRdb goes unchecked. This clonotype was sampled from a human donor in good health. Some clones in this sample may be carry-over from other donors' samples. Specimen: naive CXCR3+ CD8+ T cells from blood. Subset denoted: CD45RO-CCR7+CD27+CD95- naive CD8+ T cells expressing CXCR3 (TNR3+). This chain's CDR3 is CASSSTGGEQYF.